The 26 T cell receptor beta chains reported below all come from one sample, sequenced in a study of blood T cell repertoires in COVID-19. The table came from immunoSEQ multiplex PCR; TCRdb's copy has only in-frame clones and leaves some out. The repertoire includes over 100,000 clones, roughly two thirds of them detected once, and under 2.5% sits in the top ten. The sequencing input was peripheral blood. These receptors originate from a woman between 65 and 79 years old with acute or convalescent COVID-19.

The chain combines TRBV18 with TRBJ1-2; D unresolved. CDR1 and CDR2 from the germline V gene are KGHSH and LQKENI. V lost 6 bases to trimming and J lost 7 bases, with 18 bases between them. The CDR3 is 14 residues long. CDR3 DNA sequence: TGTGCCAGCTCTCAGATAGAGGGTGCTGGTGGCTACACCTTC. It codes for CASSQIEGAGGYTF.

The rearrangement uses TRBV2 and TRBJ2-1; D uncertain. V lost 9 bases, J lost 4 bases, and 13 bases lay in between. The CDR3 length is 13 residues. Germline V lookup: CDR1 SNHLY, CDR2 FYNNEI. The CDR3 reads CASTSTPYNEQFF. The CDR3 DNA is TGTGCCAGTACCTCGACACCATACAATGAGCAGTTCTTC. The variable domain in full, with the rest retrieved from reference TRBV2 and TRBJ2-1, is EPEVTQTPSHQVTQMGQEVILRCVPISNHLYFYWYRQILGQKVEFLVSFYNNEISEKSEIFDDQFSVERPDGSNFTLKIRSTKLEDSAMYFCASTSTPYNEQFFGPGTRLTVL.

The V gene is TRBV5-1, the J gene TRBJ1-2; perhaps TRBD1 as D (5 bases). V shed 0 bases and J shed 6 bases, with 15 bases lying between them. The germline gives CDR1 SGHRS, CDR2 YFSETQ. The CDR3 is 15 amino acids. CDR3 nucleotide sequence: TGCGCCAGCAGCTTGGAATGGGGCGGTTGGGATGGCTACACCTTC. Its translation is CASSLEWGGWDGYTF.

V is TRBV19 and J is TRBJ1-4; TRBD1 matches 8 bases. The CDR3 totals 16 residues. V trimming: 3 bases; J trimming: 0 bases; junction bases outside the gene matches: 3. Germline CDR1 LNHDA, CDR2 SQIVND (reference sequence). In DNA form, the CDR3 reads TGTGCCAGTAGTATCCCCAGGGGGCCAACTAATGAAAAACTGTTTTTT. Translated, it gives CASSIPRGPTNEKLFF. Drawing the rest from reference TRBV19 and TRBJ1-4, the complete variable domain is DGGITQSPKYLFRKEGQNVTLSCEQNLNHDAMYWYRQDPGQGLRLIYYSQIVNDFQKGDIAEGYSVSREKKESFPLTVTSAQKNPTAFYLCASSIPRGPTNEKLFFGSGTQLSVL.

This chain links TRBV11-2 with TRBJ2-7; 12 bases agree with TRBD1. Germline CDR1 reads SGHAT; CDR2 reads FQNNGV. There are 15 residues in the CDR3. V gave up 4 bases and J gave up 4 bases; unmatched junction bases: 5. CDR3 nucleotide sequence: TGTGCCAGCAGCTCCGGGACAGGGGGCGCATACGAGCAGTACTTC. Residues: CASSSGTGGAYEQYF.

The CDR3 here is CSDRTSAGNEQFF. In nucleotides, the CDR3 is TGCAGCGATAGGACTAGCGCGGGCAATGAGCAGTTCTTC. The chain couples TRBV29-1 to TRBJ2-1, with TRBD2 identical over 9 bases. Looked up from germline, CDR1 is SQVTM and CDR2 is ANQGSEA. The V segment lost 7 bases and the J segment 6 bases; nucleotides outside the gene matches: 7. The CDR3 is made up of 13 amino acids.

As DNA, the CDR3 is TGTGCCAGCAGTTTCTCCCCGAACACTGAAGCTTTCTTT. Translated, it gives CASSFSPNTEAFF. V is TRBV27 and J is TRBJ1-1; no clear D. CDR3 length equals 13 residues. V was pared by 3 bases and J by 1 base, with 6 bases between. Germline loops: CDR1 MNHEY, CDR2 SMNVEV (reference sequence).

Written as DNA, the CDR3 is TGTGCCAGCAGGCGGACTAGCGGGGTGGAGACCCAGTACTTC. Amino acids: CASRRTSGVETQYF. The chain couples TRBV7-2 to TRBJ2-5, with 12 bases aligning to TRBD2. CDR3 length: 14 residues. V was clipped by 6 bases and J by 5 bases; unmatched bases: 4. Looked up from germline, CDR1 is SGHTA and CDR2 is FQGNSA.

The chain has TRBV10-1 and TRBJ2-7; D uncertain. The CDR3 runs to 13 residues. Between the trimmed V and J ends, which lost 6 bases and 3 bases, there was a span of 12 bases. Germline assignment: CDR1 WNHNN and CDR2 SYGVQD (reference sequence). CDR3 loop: CASSAAEDYEQYF. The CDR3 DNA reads TGCGCCAGCAGCGCCGCAGAGGACTACGAGCAGTACTTC.

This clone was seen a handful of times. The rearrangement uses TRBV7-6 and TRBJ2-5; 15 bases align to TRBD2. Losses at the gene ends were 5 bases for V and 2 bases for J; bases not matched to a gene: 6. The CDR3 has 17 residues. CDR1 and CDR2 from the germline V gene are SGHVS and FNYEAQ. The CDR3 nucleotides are TGTGCCAGCAGCCCGGGACTAGCGGGGGGCGGACAAGAGACCCAGTACTTC. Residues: CASSPGLAGGGQETQYF.

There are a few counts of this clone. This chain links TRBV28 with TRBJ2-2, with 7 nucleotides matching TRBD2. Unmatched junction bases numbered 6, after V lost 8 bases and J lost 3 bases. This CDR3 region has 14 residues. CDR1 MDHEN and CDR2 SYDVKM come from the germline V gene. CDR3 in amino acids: CASAREFYTGELFF. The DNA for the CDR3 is TGTGCCAGCGCGCGGGAGTTCTACACCGGGGAGCTGTTTTTT.

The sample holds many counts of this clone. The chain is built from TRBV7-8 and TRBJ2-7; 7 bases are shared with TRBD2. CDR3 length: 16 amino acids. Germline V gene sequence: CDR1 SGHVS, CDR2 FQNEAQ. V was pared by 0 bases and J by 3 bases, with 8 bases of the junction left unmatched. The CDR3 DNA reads TGTGCCAGCAGCTTAGCGCTCGGCGGGGGTTTCTACGAGCAGTACTTC. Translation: CASSLALGGGFYEQYF. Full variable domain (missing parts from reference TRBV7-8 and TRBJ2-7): GAGVSQSPRYKVAKRGQDVALRCDPISGHVSLFWYQQALGQGPEFLTYFQNEAQLDKSGLPSDRFFAERPEGSVSTLKIQRTQQEDSAVYLCASSLALGGGFYEQYFGPGTRLTVT.

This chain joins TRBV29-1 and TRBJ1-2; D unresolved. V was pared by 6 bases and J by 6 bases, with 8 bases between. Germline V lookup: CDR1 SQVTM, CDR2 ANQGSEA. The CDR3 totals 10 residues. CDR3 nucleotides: TGCAGCGTCTACCTGGATGGCTACACCTTC. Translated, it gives CSVYLDGYTF.

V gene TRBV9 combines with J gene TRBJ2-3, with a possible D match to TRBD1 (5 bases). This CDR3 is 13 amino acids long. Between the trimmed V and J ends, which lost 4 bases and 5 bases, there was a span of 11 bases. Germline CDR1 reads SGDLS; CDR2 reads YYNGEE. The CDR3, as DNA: TGTGCCAGCAGCCTACGGACACTAGATACGCAGTATTTT. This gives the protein CASSLRTLDTQYF. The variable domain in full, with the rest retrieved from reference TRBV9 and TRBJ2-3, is DSGVTQTPKHLITATGQRVTLRCSPRSGDLSVYWYQQSLDQGLQFLIQYYNGEERAKGNILERFSAQQFPDLHSELNLSSLELGDSALYFCASSLRTLDTQYFGPGTRLTVL.

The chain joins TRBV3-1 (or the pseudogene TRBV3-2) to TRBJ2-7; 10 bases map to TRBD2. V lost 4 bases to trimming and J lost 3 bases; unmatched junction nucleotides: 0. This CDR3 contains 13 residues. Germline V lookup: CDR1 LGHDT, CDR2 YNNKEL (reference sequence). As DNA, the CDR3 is TGTGCCAGCAGCCGGACTAGCGGCTACGAGCAGTACTTC. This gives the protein CASSRTSGYEQYF.

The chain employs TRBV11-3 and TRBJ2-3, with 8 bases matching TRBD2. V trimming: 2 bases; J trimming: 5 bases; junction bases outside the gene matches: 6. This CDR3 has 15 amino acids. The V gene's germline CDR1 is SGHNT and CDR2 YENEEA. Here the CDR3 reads CASSLYGRAVDTQYF. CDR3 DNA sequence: TGTGCCAGCAGCTTATACGGGAGGGCGGTAGATACGCAGTATTTT.

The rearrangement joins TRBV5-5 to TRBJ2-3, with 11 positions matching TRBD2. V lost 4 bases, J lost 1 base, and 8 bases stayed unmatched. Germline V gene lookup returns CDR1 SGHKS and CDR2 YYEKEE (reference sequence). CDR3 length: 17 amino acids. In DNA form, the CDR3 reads TGTGCCAGCAGCCTGTCGCTACTAGCGGGGGGCACAGATACGCAGTATTTT. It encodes CASSLSLLAGGTDTQYF.

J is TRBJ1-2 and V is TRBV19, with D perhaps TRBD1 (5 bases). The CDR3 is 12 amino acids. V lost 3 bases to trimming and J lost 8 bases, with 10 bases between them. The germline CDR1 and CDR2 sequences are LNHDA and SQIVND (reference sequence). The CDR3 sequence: CASSMTAGGYTF. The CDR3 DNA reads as TGTGCCAGTAGTATGACAGCCGGCGGCTACACCTTC.

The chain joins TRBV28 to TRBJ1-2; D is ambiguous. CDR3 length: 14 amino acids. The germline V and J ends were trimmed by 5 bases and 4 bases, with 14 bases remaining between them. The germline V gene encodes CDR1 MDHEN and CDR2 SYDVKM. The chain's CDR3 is CASSPLSGIYGYTF. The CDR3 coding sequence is TGTGCCAGCAGTCCCTTATCGGGGATCTATGGCTACACCTTC.

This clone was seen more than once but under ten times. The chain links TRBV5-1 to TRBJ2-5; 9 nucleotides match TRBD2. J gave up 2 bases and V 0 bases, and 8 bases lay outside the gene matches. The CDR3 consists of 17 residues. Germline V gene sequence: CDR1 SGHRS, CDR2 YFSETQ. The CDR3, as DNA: TGCGCCAGCAGCTTGGCCCGCGGGGGGGGTTCTCAAGAGACCCAGTACTTC. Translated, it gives CASSLARGGGSQETQYF. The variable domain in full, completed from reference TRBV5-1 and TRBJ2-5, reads KAGVTQTPRYLIKTRGQQVTLSCSPISGHRSVSWYQQTPGQGLQFLFEYFSETQRNKGNFPGRFSGRQFSNSRSEMNVSTLELGDSALYLCASSLARGGGSQETQYFGPGTRLLVL.

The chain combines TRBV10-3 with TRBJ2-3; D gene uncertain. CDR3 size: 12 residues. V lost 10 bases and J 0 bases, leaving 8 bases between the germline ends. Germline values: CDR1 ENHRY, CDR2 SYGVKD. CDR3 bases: TGTGCCAGCGGAGCTAGCACAGATACGCAGTATTTT. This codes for CASGASTDTQYF.

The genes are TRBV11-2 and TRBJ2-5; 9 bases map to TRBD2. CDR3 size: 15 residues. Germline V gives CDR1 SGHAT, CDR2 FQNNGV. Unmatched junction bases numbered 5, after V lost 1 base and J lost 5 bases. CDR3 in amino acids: CASSLGAGGPETQYF. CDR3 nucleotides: TGTGCCAGCAGCTTAGGGGCGGGGGGGCCGGAGACCCAGTACTTC.

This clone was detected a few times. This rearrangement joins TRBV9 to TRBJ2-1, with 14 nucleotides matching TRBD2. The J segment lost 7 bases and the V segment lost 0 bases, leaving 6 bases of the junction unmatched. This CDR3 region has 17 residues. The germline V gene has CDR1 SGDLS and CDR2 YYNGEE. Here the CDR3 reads CASSVAKGTSGRNEQFF. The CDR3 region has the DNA TGTGCCAGCAGCGTAGCTAAGGGGACTAGCGGGAGAAATGAGCAGTTCTTC.

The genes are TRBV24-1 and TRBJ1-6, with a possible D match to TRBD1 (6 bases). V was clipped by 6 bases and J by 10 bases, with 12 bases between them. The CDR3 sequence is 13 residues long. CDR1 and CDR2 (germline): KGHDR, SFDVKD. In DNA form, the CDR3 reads TGTGCCACCAGTCGGACAGAAGGGTCACCCCTCCACTTT. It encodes CATSRTEGSPLHF.

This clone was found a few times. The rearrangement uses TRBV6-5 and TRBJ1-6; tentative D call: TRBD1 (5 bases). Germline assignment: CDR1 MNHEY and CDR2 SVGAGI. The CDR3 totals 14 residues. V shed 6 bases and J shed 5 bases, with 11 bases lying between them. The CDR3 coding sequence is TGTGCCAGCAGCTCGGGACTGAATAATTCACCCCTCCACTTT. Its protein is CASSSGLNNSPLHF.

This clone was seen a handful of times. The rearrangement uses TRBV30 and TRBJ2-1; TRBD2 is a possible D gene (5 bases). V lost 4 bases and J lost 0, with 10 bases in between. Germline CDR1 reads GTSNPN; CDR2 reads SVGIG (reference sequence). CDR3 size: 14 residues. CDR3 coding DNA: TGTGCCTGGAAACCAGCGGTCTCCTACAATGAGCAGTTCTTC. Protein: CAWKPAVSYNEQFF.